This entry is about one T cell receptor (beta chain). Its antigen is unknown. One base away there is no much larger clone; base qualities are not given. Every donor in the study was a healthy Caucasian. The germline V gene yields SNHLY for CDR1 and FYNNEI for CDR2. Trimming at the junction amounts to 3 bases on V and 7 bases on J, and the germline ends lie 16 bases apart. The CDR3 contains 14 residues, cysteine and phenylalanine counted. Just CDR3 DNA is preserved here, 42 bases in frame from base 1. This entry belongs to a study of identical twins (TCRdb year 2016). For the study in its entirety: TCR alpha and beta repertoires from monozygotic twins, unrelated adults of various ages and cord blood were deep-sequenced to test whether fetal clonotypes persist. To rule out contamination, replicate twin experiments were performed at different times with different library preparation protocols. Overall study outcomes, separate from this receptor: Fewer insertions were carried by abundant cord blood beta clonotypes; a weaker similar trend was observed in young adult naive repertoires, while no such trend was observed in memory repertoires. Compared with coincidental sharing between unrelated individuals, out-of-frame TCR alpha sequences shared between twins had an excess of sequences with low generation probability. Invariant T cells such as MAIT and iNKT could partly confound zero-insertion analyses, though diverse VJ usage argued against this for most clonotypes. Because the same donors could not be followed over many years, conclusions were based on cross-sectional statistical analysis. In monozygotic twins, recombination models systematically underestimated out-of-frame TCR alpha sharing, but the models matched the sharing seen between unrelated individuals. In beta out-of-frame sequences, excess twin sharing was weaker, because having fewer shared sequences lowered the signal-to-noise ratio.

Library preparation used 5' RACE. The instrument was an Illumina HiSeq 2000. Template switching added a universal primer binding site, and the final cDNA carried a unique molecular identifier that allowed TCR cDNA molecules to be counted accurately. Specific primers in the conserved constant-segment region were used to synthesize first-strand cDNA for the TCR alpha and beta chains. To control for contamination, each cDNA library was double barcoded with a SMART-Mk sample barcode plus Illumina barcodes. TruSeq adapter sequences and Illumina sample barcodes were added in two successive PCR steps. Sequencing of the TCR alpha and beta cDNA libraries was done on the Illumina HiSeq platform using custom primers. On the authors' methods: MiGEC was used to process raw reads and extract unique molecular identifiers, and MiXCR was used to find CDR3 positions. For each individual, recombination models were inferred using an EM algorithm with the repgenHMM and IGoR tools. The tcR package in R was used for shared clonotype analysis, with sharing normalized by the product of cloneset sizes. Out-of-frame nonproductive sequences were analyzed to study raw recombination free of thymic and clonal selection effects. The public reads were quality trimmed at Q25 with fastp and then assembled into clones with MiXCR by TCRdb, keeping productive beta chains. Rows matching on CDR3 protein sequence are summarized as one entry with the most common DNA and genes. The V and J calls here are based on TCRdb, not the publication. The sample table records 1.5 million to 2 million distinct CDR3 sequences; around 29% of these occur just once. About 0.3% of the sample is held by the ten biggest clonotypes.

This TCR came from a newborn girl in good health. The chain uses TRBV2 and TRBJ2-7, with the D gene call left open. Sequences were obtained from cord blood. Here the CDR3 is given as CASSDNFSNNEQYF. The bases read TGTGCCAGCAGTGACAACTTCTCCAACAATGAGCAGTACTTC. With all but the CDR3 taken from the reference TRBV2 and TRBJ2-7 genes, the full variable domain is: EPEVTQTPSHQVTQMGQEVILRCVPISNHLYFYWYRQILGQKVEFLVSFYNNEISEKSEIFDDQFSVERPDGSNFTLKIRSTKLEDSAMYFCASSDNFSNNEQYFGPGTRLTVT.